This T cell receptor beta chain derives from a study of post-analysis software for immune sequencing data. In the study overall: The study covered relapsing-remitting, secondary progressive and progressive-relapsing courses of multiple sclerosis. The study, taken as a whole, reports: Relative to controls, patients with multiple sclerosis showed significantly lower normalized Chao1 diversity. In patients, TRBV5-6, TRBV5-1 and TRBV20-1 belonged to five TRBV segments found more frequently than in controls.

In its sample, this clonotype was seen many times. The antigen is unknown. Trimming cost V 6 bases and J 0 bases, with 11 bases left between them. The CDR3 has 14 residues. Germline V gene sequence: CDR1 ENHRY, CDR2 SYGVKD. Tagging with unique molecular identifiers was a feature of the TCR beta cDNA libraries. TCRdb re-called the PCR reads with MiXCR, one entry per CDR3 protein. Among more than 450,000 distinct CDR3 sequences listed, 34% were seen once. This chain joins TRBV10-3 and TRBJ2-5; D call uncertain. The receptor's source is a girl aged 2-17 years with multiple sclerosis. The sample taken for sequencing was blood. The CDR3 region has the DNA TGTGCCATCAGACCCGACCTGTACCAAGAGACCCAGTACTTC. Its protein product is CAIRPDLYQETQYF.